A single sample is the source of the 23 T cell receptor beta chains below, sequenced in a study of blood T cell repertoires in COVID-19. Some clones are missing from TCRdb's copy, which holds only in-frame ones; the method was immunoSEQ multiplex PCR. The profile covers some 220,000 clones, with 83% appearing a single time and over 0.95% taken by the ten largest. The sequencing sample was made of peripheral blood. These receptors were taken from a woman in her 30s with COVID-19, enrolled during active disease.

The genes are TRBV5-4 and TRBJ2-5, with D tentatively TRBD2 (6 bases). The CDR3 spans 14 residues. Germline V gene sequence: CDR1 SGHNT, CDR2 YYREEE (reference sequence). V was pared by 4 bases and J by 2 bases, with 12 bases between. CDR3 in DNA: TGTGCCAGCAGCCTCCGGGACTGGCAAGAGACCCAGTACTTC. Encoded protein: CASSLRDWQETQYF. Using reference TRBV5-4 and TRBJ2-5 for the parts outside the CDR3, the full variable domain is ETGVTQSPTHLIKTRGQQVTLRCSSQSGHNTVSWYQQALGQGPQFIFQYYREEENGRGNFPPRFSGLQFPNYSSELNVNALELDDSALYLCASSLRDWQETQYFGPGTRLLVL.

The V gene is TRBV3-1 (or the pseudogene TRBV3-2), the J gene TRBJ2-7, with TRBD2 matching over 7 bases. V was clipped by 4 bases and J by 2 bases; unmatched bases: 5. Germline values: CDR1 LGHDT, CDR2 YNNKEL (reference sequence). This CDR3 is 14 amino acids long. CDR3: CASSPRRGTYEQYF. CDR3 bases: TGTGCCAGCAGCCCCCGGCGGGGGACCTACGAGCAGTACTTC.

CDR3 sequence: CASSFQGPYSNNEQFF. The CDR3 DNA sequence: TGTGCCAGCAGCTTCCAGGGCCCTTACTCAAACAATGAGCAGTTCTTC. The chain carries TRBV12-1 and TRBJ2-1; TRBD1 reflects the table's D call only, with no check against the DNA. TRBV12-1 is a pseudogene segment. CDR3 length: 16 amino acids.

This sequence joins TRBV27 and TRBJ1-4; D is unresolved. Germline CDR1 and CDR2: MNHEY and SMNVEV (reference sequence). The CDR3 spans 14 residues. V was trimmed by 5 bases and J by 8 bases, leaving 15 bases between them. The CDR3 loop is CASSPWMGGEKLFF. The CDR3 DNA reads as TGTGCCAGCAGTCCATGGATGGGAGGGGAAAAACTGTTTTTT.

This clone came up a few times. The gene calls are TRBV5-1 and TRBJ1-3; no definite D call. The germline gives CDR1 SGHRS, CDR2 YFSETQ. Deletions cut 2 bases from V and 8 bases from J, with 17 bases between. This CDR3 is 15 amino acids long. CDR3: CASSLGRTVQDTIYF. CDR3 in DNA: TGCGCCAGCAGCTTAGGGAGGACGGTTCAGGACACCATATATTTT.

The chain is built from TRBV10-2 and TRBJ1-2; a possible D gene is TRBD1 (6 bases). The germline gives CDR1 WSHSY, CDR2 SAAADI. V dropped 5 bases and J dropped 2 bases, with 15 bases sitting between them. The CDR3 is 15 residues long. Written as DNA, the CDR3 is TGCGCCAGCAGTCCACAGGGAAGGGGGAACTATGGCTACACCTTC. Amino acid sequence: CASSPQGRGNYGYTF.

The rearrangement uses TRBV7-2 and TRBJ2-1; a possible D gene is TRBD2 (6 bases). The CDR3 sequence is 14 residues long. Trimming stripped 1 base from V and 10 bases from J, with 14 bases between. The V gene's germline CDR1 is SGHTA and CDR2 FQGNSA. This CDR3 reads CASSLGPSEGEQFF. The CDR3 nucleotides read TGTGCCAGCAGCTTAGGGCCTAGCGAGGGGGAGCAGTTCTTC.

This clone was observed a handful of times. V is TRBV4-3 and J is TRBJ1-1; a weak D match, TRBD1 (6 bases). The CDR3 loop spans 14 amino acids. Trimming took 3 bases from V and 0 from J, leaving 8 bases between them. Germline CDR1 reads LGHNA; CDR2 reads YSLEER. CDR3: CASSQQGLNTEAFF. The CDR3 DNA reads TGCGCCAGCAGCCAGCAGGGGTTGAACACTGAAGCTTTCTTT.

J is TRBJ2-1 and V is TRBV29-1, with TRBD1 matching over 9 bases. V was clipped by 4 bases and J by 4 bases; unmatched bases: 8. CDR3 size: 15 residues. Germline V gives CDR1 SQVTM, CDR2 ANQGSEA. The CDR3 nucleotides are TGCAGCGTTGGGGAGACCGGGACAGGGTACAATGAGCAGTTCTTC. Its protein product is CSVGETGTGYNEQFF.

The sample holds a few counts of this clone. This chain uses TRBV15 with TRBJ1-3; D is possibly TRBD1 (6 bases). With 3 bases removed from V and 3 bases from J, the gap between germline ends came to 18 bases. The germline V gene has CDR1 LNHNV and CDR2 YYDKDF (reference sequence). There are 17 residues in the CDR3. DNA of the CDR3: TGTGCCACCAGCAGTCCCCCCGGGACACCCGGTGGAAACACCATATATTTT. This translates into CATSSPPGTPGGNTIYF.

This clone was seen a handful of times. The V and J genes are TRBV7-2 and TRBJ2-5; D not resolved. Trimming left V 1 base short and J 1 base short, with 13 bases between. The germline gives CDR1 SGHTA, CDR2 FQGNSA. This CDR3 is 16 amino acids long. CDR3 amino acids: CASSLVSRALQETQYF. CDR3 bases: TGTGCCAGCAGCTTAGTCTCCCGAGCTCTCCAAGAGACCCAGTACTTC.

CDR3 in amino acids: CASSLPGAGAYNEQFF. In nucleotides, the CDR3 is TGTGCCAGCAGCCTCCCGGGGGCGGGGGCCTACAATGAGCAGTTCTTC. The genes are TRBV9 and TRBJ2-1, with D perhaps TRBD2 (7 bases). This CDR3 region has 16 residues. Trimming stripped 4 bases from V and 2 bases from J, with 16 bases between. CDR1 is SGDLS and CDR2 is YYNGEE in the germline V gene.

The CDR3 here is CASSPWTSGDRISSYNEQFF. CDR3 in DNA: TGTGCCAGCAGCCCCTGGACTAGCGGGGACCGAATTAGCTCCTACAATGAGCAGTTCTTC. The chain joins TRBV7-8 to TRBJ2-1; 12 bases match TRBD2. Germline V lookup: CDR1 SGHVS, CDR2 FQNEAQ. The junction had 14 bases not matched to a gene; V was cut back by 5 bases and J by 0 bases. The CDR3 length is 20 residues.

This clone was counted only a few times. This rearrangement joins TRBV9 to TRBJ2-1; D may be TRBD2 (6 bases). V gave up 6 bases and J gave up 0 bases, with 10 bases separating them. CDR3 size: 14 residues. The germline CDR1 and CDR2 sequences are SGDLS and YYNGEE. CDR3 sequence (DNA): TGTGCCAGCAATCGGGACTTCTCCTACAATGAGCAGTTCTTC. Amino acids: CASNRDFSYNEQFF. Full variable domain (rest looked up from reference TRBV9 and TRBJ2-1): DSGVTQTPKHLITATGQRVTLRCSPRSGDLSVYWYQQSLDQGLQFLIQYYNGEERAKGNILERFSAQQFPDLHSELNLSSLELGDSALYFCASNRDFSYNEQFFGPGTRLTVL.

The chain joins TRBV7-2 to TRBJ1-1; no reliable D call. Germline V gene data show CDR1 as SGHTA and CDR2 as FQGNSA. The CDR3 consists of 16 residues. Trimming removed 5 bases at V and 0 bases at J, with 16 bases between. The CDR3 sequence is CASSRGGFSLNTEAFF. In DNA, the CDR3 is TGTGCCAGCAGCCGGGGAGGGTTCAGCTTGAACACTGAAGCTTTCTTT.

V and J are TRBV27 and TRBJ2-5; TRBD1 matches 8 bases. The V gene's germline CDR1 is MNHEY and CDR2 SMNVEV (reference sequence). The CDR3 runs 15 residues. Germline trimming cut 5 bases from V and 4 bases from J; bases unmatched to any gene: 9. The DNA of the CDR3 is TGTGCCAGCAGTCCCTTACAGGGGGTTCGAGAGACCCAGTACTTC. Its protein product is CASSPLQGVRETQYF.

The chain couples TRBV6-2 or TRBV6-3 to TRBJ1-4; D is possibly TRBD1 (6 bases). V was cut by 5 bases and J by 5 bases, with 15 bases left in between. The CDR3 is 15 residues long. Germline V lookup: CDR1 MNHEY, CDR2 SVGEGT. In nucleotides, the CDR3 is TGTGCCAGCAGTCGAAGACAGGTGGGGAATGAAAAACTGTTTTTT. Translating it yields CASSRRQVGNEKLFF.

This clone was observed a few times. The chain recombines TRBV7-3 with TRBJ2-2; 8 bases agree with TRBD1. This CDR3 contains 14 residues. Germline CDR1 and CDR2: SGHTA and FQGTGA. V gave up 3 bases and J gave up 4 bases; unmatched junction bases: 1. In nucleotides, the CDR3 is TGTGCCAGCAGCTTTACAGGGGGCACCGGGGAGCTGTTTTTT. Its translation: CASSFTGGTGELFF.

In this sample, this clone turned up a few times. V and J are TRBV2 and TRBJ1-1, with a tentative D call TRBD1 (6 bases). The CDR3 runs 13 residues. The germline CDR1 and CDR2 sequences are SNHLY and FYNNEI. Trimming cost V 4 bases and J 5 bases, with 11 bases left between them. CDR3 DNA sequence: TGTGCCAGCAGTGTGAACAGGGAGACTGAAGCTTTCTTT. Residues: CASSVNRETEAFF.

The chain carries TRBV6-4 and TRBJ1-2, with 9 bases lining up with TRBD1. The CDR3 contains 14 residues. Looked up from germline, CDR1 is MRHNA and CDR2 is SNTAGT. The trim removed 4 bases at V and 6 bases at J, leaving 6 bases unmatched. Here the CDR3 reads CASSATGGADGYTF. The CDR3 DNA reads as TGTGCCAGCAGTGCCACAGGGGGCGCGGATGGCTACACCTTC.

This chain connects TRBV7-9 to TRBJ2-7; 7 bases are a match to TRBD1. V lost 5 bases to trimming and J lost 2 bases; unmatched junction nucleotides: 6. Germline assignment: CDR1 SEHNR and CDR2 FQNEAQ (reference sequence). There are 14 residues in the CDR3. CDR3 protein: CASSPGTDAYEQYF. The CDR3 coding sequence is TGTGCCAGCAGCCCCGGGACAGACGCCTACGAGCAGTACTTC.

The chain combines TRBV2 with TRBJ2-3, with TRBD2 matching 11 bases. Trimming removed 6 bases from V and 2 bases from J; junction bases left unmatched: 10. Germline CDR1 and CDR2: SNHLY and FYNNEI. There are 17 residues in the CDR3. CDR3 nucleotides: TGTGCCAGCAGATTGTCTCTAGCGGGGGGTATCACAGATACGCAGTATTTT. Translated: CASRLSLAGGITDTQYF.

This chain joins TRBV5-4 and TRBJ2-7, with TRBD1 matching 8 bases. Germline CDR1 and CDR2: SGHNT and YYREEE (reference sequence). J was trimmed by 0 bases and V by 4 bases; bases with no gene match: 12. The CDR3 has 17 residues. In DNA, the CDR3 is TGTGCCAGCAGCAGTGCTTCAGGGGGCCTGAGCTCCTACGAGCAGTACTTC. Translation gives CASSSASGGLSSYEQYF.